This TCR beta chain was documented in a study of T cells after yellow fever vaccination. Study-level points and caveats: Weaker, the secondary response had a peak occurring faster, on day 5 versus 15. FACS-sorted repertoires might harbor abundant contaminating clonotypes from the bulk population. Some clonotypes, a small share, were shared between CD4 and CD8 compartments.

About this clonotype itself: Its cognate antigen is unknown.

Template switching with 5'RACE generated the TCR cDNA and added a universal primer site and UMIs. From the 5' RACE reads, TCRdb called clonotypes with MiXCR, one entry per CDR3 protein. The repertoire holds 350,000 to 450,000 distinct CDR3 sequences, approximately 5.7% seen once, with 15% in the top ten. This CDR3 comprises 15 residues. J was trimmed by 4 bases and V by 4 bases; bases with no gene match: 7. Germline CDR1 and CDR2: SGHTS and YDEGEE. This receptor was obtained from a young man who received the YFV17D yellow fever vaccine. The chain is built from TRBV5-8 and TRBJ2-2, with TRBD1 matching 7 bases. The sequenced sample was PBMCs, obtained 5 days after the yellow fever booster vaccination. Written as DNA, the CDR3 is TGTGCCAGCAGCAGGAAAGACAGGGTCACCGGGGAGCTGTTTTTT. This encodes CASSRKDRVTGELFF.